This TCR beta chain comes out of a study of STAT3 mutations in large granular lymphocyte leukemia. Study results and caveats: Samples missed the first appearance of the clone. At least one immunodominant TCR beta clonotype appeared in every T-cell large granular lymphocyte leukemia patient.

Measured with immunoSEQ multiplex PCR; TCRdb has only the in-frame clones, and not every one. This table has about 4,400 clones, 80% to 85% appearing once. This clone showed up just once. The antigen remains unidentified. Material for sequencing was peripheral blood mononuclear cells. This sequence originates from a man aged 35 to 55 with T-cell large granular lymphocyte leukemia. Some clones in this sample may be carry-over from other donors' samples.

The CDR3 here is CASSAFLAGAGDTQYF. As DNA, the CDR3 is TGTGCCAGCAGCGCCTTTCTAGCGGGGGCGGGGGATACGCAGTATTTT. The rearrangement joins TRBV9 to TRBJ2-3, with 10 bases identical to TRBD2. CDR1 is SGDLS, CDR2 YYNGEE, per germline. J lost 6 bases, V lost 3 bases, and 10 bases had no gene match. The CDR3 is 16 amino acids.